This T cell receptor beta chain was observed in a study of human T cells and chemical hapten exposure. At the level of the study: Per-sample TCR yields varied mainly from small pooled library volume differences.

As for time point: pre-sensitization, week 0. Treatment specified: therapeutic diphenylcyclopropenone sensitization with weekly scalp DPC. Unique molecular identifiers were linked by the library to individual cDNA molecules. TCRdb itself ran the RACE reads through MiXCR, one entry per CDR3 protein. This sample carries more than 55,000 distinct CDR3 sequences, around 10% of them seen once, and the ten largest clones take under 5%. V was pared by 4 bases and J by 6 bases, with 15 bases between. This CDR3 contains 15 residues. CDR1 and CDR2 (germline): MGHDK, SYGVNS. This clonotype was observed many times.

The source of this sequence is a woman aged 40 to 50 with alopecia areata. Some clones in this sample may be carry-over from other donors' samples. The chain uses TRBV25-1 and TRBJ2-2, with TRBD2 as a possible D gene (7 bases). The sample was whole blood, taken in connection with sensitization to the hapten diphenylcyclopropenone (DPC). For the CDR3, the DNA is TGTGCCAGCAGTGTGGGGGGGCGAATTGCCGGGGAGCTGTTTTTT. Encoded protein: CASSVGGRIAGELFF.